This record covers a single TCR beta chain. The data stem from a study of shared clonotypes between healthy human individuals. The CDR3 has 15 residues. From germline, CDR1 is SGHVS and CDR2 FQNEAQ. V was cut by 5 bases and J by 8 bases, with 18 bases left in between. The donor population consisted of healthy HIV-negative adults with no recent acute infections or vaccinations. A split of CD4+ cells into CD45RA+ naive and CD45RA-negative memory subsets was performed. Sequenced by immunoSEQ multiplex PCR; TCRdb stores in-frame clones only, minus some. The sample holds approximately 2.4 million clones, approximately 96% seen once.

The sequencing sample was made of naive CD4+ T cells sorted from blood. Subset specified: CD45RA+ positively selected. This TCR was sampled from a man aged 18-30 years in good health. The J gene is TRBJ1-4, the V gene TRBV7-8, with D possibly matching TRBD1 (6 bases). CDR3 DNA sequence: TGTGCCAGCAGCACCGGACAGTCGTTTGGCGAAAAACTGTTTTTT. Its translation: CASSTGQSFGEKLFF.